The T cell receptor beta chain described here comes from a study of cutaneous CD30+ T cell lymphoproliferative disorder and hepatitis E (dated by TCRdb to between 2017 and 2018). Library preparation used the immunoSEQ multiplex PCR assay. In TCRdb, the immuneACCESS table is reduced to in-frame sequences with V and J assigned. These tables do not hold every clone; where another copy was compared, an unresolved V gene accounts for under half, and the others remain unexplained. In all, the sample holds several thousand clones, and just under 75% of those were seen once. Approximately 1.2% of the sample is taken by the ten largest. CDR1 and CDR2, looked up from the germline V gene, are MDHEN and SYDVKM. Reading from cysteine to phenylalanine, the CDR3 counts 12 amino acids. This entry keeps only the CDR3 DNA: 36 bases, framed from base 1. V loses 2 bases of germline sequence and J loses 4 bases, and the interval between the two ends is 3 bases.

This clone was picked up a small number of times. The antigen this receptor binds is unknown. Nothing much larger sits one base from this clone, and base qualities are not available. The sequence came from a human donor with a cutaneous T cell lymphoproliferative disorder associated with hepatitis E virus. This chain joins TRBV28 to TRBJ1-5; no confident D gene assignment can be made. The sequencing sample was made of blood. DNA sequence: TGTGCCAGCAGTTTACTGAATCAGCCCCAGCATTTT. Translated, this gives CASSLLNQPQHF.